Below are 32 T cell receptor beta chains sequenced from a single sample in a study of blood T cell repertoires in COVID-19. Clones were sequenced by immunoSEQ multiplex PCR, and TCRdb holds only the in-frame ones, with some missing. The sample records about 270,000 clones, 65% to 90% being singletons. Sequenced input: peripheral blood. These receptors all stem from a woman aged 55-75 years with active or convalescent COVID-19.

This clone was found once. This chain links TRBV7-8 with TRBJ1-1; TRBD1 aligns across 9 bases. V shed 4 bases and J 1 base; nucleotides not matched to a gene: 7. The CDR3 consists of 16 residues. The germline CDR1 and CDR2 sequences are SGHVS and FQNEAQ. CDR3 bases: TGTGCCAGCAGCTCAGAGGACAGGGGTGCGAACACTGAAGCTTTCTTT. This translates into CASSSEDRGANTEAFF. The full variable domain, its missing parts supplied by reference TRBV7-8 and TRBJ1-1, is GAGVSQSPRYKVAKRGQDVALRCDPISGHVSLFWYQQALGQGPEFLTYFQNEAQLDKSGLPSDRFFAERPEGSVSTLKIQRTQQEDSAVYLCASSSEDRGANTEAFFGQGTRLTVV.

The chain joins TRBV27 to TRBJ1-2, with 9 bases matching TRBD1. V lost 5 bases and J lost 2; bases outside the gene matches: 12. CDR3 length: 17 amino acids. Germline V lookup: CDR1 MNHEY, CDR2 SMNVEV (reference sequence). The CDR3 here is CASSTRTGALINYGYTF. CDR3 in DNA: TGTGCCAGCAGTACGAGGACAGGGGCCCTCATAAACTATGGCTACACCTTC.

The chain combines TRBV5-1 with TRBJ1-4; TRBD1 matches at 9 bases. After removal of 0 bases from V and 10 bases from J, the junction contained 4 bases not matched to a gene. This CDR3 comprises 14 residues. Looked up from germline, CDR1 is SGHRS and CDR2 is YFSETQ. CDR3 protein: CASSLGQGEVKLFF. The CDR3 DNA reads TGCGCCAGCAGCTTGGGACAGGGGGAGGTAAAACTGTTTTTT.

This chain links TRBV6-2 or TRBV6-3 with TRBJ1-2, with no clear D. V lost 6 bases and J lost 3, with 8 bases in between. The CDR3 length is 12 residues. Germline CDR1 is MNHEY and CDR2 is SVGEGT. CDR3 loop: CASSQFDYGYTF. CDR3 nucleotide sequence: TGTGCCAGCAGCCAATTCGACTATGGCTACACCTTC.

The gene calls are TRBV5-1 and TRBJ2-7; 10 positions match TRBD1. In germline, CDR1 is SGHRS, CDR2 YFSETQ. CDR3 length equals 14 residues. V trimming: 3 bases; J trimming: 7 bases; junction bases outside the gene matches: 7. CDR3 residues: CASSSGTGEREQYF. The DNA of the CDR3 is TGCGCCAGCAGCTCCGGGACAGGGGAGAGGGAGCAGTACTTC.

The chain employs TRBV5-1 and TRBJ2-3; 15 bases agree with TRBD2. Germline V CDR1 and CDR2: SGHRS, YFSETQ. Losses at the gene ends were 6 bases for V and 1 base for J; bases not matched to a gene: 12. The CDR3 has 19 amino acids. For the CDR3, the DNA is TGCGCCAGCAACTCGGCGGGGACTAGCGGGGGGTCCCGCACAGATACGCAGTATTTT. Protein sequence: CASNSAGTSGGSRTDTQYF.

The CDR3 reads CASTGNGNTIYF. CDR3 nucleotide sequence: TGCGCCAGTACAGGGAATGGAAACACCATATATTTT. V gene TRBV4-1 combines with J gene TRBJ1-3; the D gene is possibly TRBD1 (6 bases). Trimming cost V 9 bases and J 3 bases, with 9 bases left between them. The CDR3 loop spans 12 amino acids. Germline CDR1 and CDR2: MGHRA and YSYEKL.

The chain uses TRBV2 and TRBJ2-5; 15 bases line up with TRBD2. V lost 6 bases to trimming and J lost 4 bases; unmatched junction nucleotides: 12. The length of the CDR3 is 18 residues. Germline V gene lookup returns CDR1 SNHLY and CDR2 FYNNEI. CDR3: CASSRTSGGAGRGETQYF. The CDR3 DNA reads TGTGCCAGCAGCCGGACTAGCGGGGGGGCCGGGCGTGGAGAGACCCAGTACTTC.

The chain uses TRBV5-1 and TRBJ2-2; TRBD1 agrees at 10 bases. Germline-derived CDR1 and CDR2 are SGHRS and YFSETQ. The V gene end was trimmed by 2 bases and the J gene end by 11 bases; junction bases not matched to a gene: 6. The CDR3 has 14 amino acids. The CDR3 spells CASSLQRQGAELFF. The CDR3, as DNA: TGCGCCAGCAGCTTACAGAGACAGGGGGCCGAGCTGTTTTTT.

The chain uses TRBV27 and TRBJ2-3; 10 nucleotides align to TRBD1. The CDR3 is made up of 15 amino acids. J was trimmed by 5 bases and V by 6 bases; bases with no gene match: 8. Germline assignment: CDR1 MNHEY and CDR2 SMNVEV (reference sequence). The CDR3 DNA reads as TGTGCCAGCAGGCCCCGGGACAGGGGTTTAGATACGCAGTATTTT. Amino acid sequence: CASRPRDRGLDTQYF.

The chain employs TRBV5-4 and TRBJ2-1; D perhaps matches TRBD2 (5 bases). CDR1 and CDR2 (germline): SGHNT, YYREEE (reference sequence). Trimming took off 5 bases at V and 3 bases at J, with 15 bases between the two ends. The CDR3 covers 15 residues. The DNA of the CDR3 is TGTGCCAGCAGTCCTGACTACGACCTCTACAATGAGCAGTTCTTC. This encodes CASSPDYDLYNEQFF.

Details on this clone: One junction end does not reproduce the germline sequence, and a read error may be involved. Written as DNA, the CDR3 is TGTGCCAGCAGCTTAGCGCGGGTTTACTTT. Encoded protein: CASSLARVYF. The rearrangement uses TRBV7-2 and TRBJ1-1; no definite D call. Germline V gene lookup returns CDR1 SGHTA and CDR2 FQGNSA. This CDR3 has 10 residues.

V and J are TRBV5-1 and TRBJ2-7; a weak D match, TRBD2 (6 bases). In germline, CDR1 is SGHRS, CDR2 YFSETQ. CDR3 length: 13 residues. Trimming stripped 1 base from V and 3 bases from J, with 8 bases between. The CDR3 DNA follows: TGCGCCAGCAGCTTGCGGAGGGGCTACGAGCAGTACTTC. It is translated as CASSLRRGYEQYF.

This chain connects TRBV7-8 to TRBJ1-2; TRBD1 agrees at 8 bases. V trimming: 5 bases; J trimming: 4 bases; junction bases outside the gene matches: 6. Looked up from germline, CDR1 is SGHVS and CDR2 is FQNEAQ. The CDR3 extends over 14 amino acids. CDR3 sequence reads: CASSNRGGIYGYTF. CDR3 bases: TGTGCCAGCAGCAACAGGGGGGGGATCTATGGCTACACCTTC.

The chain has TRBV5-1 and TRBJ2-3; a weak D match, TRBD2 (6 bases). The V end was cut by 0 bases, the J end by 1 base, with 12 bases between. Germline lookup yields CDR1 SGHRS and CDR2 YFSETQ. CDR3 size: 16 residues. CDR3 protein: CASSLGKRGGTDTQYF. CDR3 DNA sequence: TGCGCCAGCAGCTTGGGCAAGCGCGGGGGCACAGATACGCAGTATTTT.

This clone has just one count. The chain recombines TRBV19 with TRBJ1-2; D perhaps matches TRBD1 (6 bases). CDR1 LNHDA and CDR2 SQIVND come from the germline V gene (reference sequence). The CDR3 loop spans 14 amino acids. V was trimmed by 9 bases and J by 4 bases, leaving 18 bases between them. CDR3 DNA sequence: TGTGCCAGCCTTCAACAGGGTACTCTCTATGGCTACACCTTC. Protein sequence: CASLQQGTLYGYTF. Together with reference TRBV19 and TRBJ1-2, the CDR3 gives the full variable domain: DGGITQSPKYLFRKEGQNVTLSCEQNLNHDAMYWYRQDPGQGLRLIYYSQIVNDFQKGDIAEGYSVSREKKESFPLTVTSAQKNPTAFYLCASLQQGTLYGYTFGSGTRLTVV.

V is TRBV10-3 and J is TRBJ2-3; 7 nucleotides agree with TRBD2. The CDR3 consists of 17 residues. J lost 4 bases, V lost 6 bases, and 16 bases had no gene match. Germline V gene lookup returns CDR1 ENHRY and CDR2 SYGVKD. CDR3 DNA: TGTGCCATCAGCAAAAATGCCGGGAGGCAAGGCGCAGATACGCAGTATTTT. This translates into CAISKNAGRQGADTQYF.

The chain carries TRBV11-1 and TRBJ2-5; the D is unclear. Trimming pared 3 bases from V and 7 bases from J, leaving 6 bases between. Per the germline V gene, CDR1 is SGHAT and CDR2 is FQDESV (reference sequence). CDR3 length: 11 residues. The CDR3 loop is CASSFGGTQYF. In nucleotides, the CDR3 is TGTGCCAGCAGCTTCGGCGGGACCCAGTACTTC.

This clone was counted a few times. The CDR3 DNA is TGTGCCAGCAGTTACTCGAAACTGGGCGGCTACACCTTC. This gives the protein CASSYSKLGGYTF. V is TRBV6-5 and J is TRBJ1-2; no firm D call. The CDR3 runs to 13 residues. V gave up 0 bases and J gave up 8 bases, with 10 bases separating them. Germline V lookup: CDR1 MNHEY, CDR2 SVGAGI.

The rearrangement links TRBV7-9 to TRBJ1-6; a weak D match, TRBD1 (6 bases). Trimming took off 5 bases at V and 5 bases at J, with 10 bases between the two ends. Germline V CDR1 and CDR2: SEHNR, FQNEAQ (reference sequence). This CDR3 has 14 amino acids. CDR3: CASSEDSNNSPLHF. The CDR3 DNA is TGTGCCAGCAGCGAGGACAGTAATAATTCACCCCTCCACTTT.

The chain couples TRBV5-4 to TRBJ1-2, with D perhaps matching TRBD1 (6 bases). From germline, CDR1 is SGHNT and CDR2 YYREEE (reference sequence). The V end lost 3 bases, the J end lost 6 bases, and 15 bases lay between the germline ends. The CDR3 length is 14 residues. The CDR3 loop reads CASSSQGTSHGYTF. CDR3 DNA sequence: TGTGCCAGCAGCTCGCAGGGGACCAGCCATGGCTACACCTTC.

This clone showed up just once. The chain recombines TRBV23-1 with TRBJ2-7; 10 bases match TRBD1. TRBV23-1 is flagged as an ORF with uncertain function. Unmatched junction bases numbered 14, after V lost 8 bases and J lost 4 bases. CDR3 size: 16 residues. CDR3 residues: CASVGDPGQGYYEQYF. CDR3 DNA: TGCGCCAGCGTTGGGGACCCGGGACAGGGGTATTACGAGCAGTACTTC.

As DNA, the CDR3 is TGCGCCAGCAGCTTGGAGGAGAGCTCCTACAATGAGCAGTTCTTC. Translating gives CASSLEESSYNEQFF. V usage is TRBV5-1 and J usage is TRBJ2-1, with unresolved D. Germline V gives CDR1 SGHRS, CDR2 YFSETQ. This CDR3 region has 15 residues. Trimming stripped 0 bases from V and 0 bases from J, with 7 bases between.

The chain uses TRBV3-1 (or the pseudogene TRBV3-2) and TRBJ2-3, with D possibly being TRBD2 (6 bases). Germline assignment: CDR1 LGHDT and CDR2 YNNKEL (reference sequence). This CDR3 region has 16 residues. V was trimmed by 1 base and J by 3 bases, leaving 14 bases between them. As DNA, the CDR3 is TGTGCCAGCAGCCAAGTGGGACTGGGTACAACAGATACGCAGTATTTT. Protein product: CASSQVGLGTTDTQYF.

The chain carries TRBV2 and TRBJ2-1; TRBD1 might be the D (6 bases). Germline V gene data show CDR1 as SNHLY and CDR2 as FYNNEI. Trimming took off 3 bases at V and 7 bases at J, with 10 bases between the two ends. This CDR3 contains 13 residues. The CDR3 DNA reads TGTGCCAGCAGTGATGGGACAAGGAATGAGCAGTTCTTC. Its translation is CASSDGTRNEQFF.

This sequence joins TRBV7-9 and TRBJ1-1; D gene unclear. The V gene's germline CDR1 is SEHNR and CDR2 FQNEAQ (reference sequence). This CDR3 has 15 residues. Between the trimmed V and J ends, which lost 1 base and 0 bases, there was a span of 9 bases. The CDR3 DNA follows: TGTGCCAGCAGCTTAGAAGAACAGATGAACACTGAAGCTTTCTTT. This translates into CASSLEEQMNTEAFF.

V usage is TRBV9 and J usage is TRBJ1-3; 7 nucleotides agree with TRBD1. The CDR3 is 16 amino acids. The germline V gene has CDR1 SGDLS and CDR2 YYNGEE. The J segment lost 2 bases and the V segment lost 4 bases, leaving 9 bases of the junction unmatched. The CDR3 sequence is CASSSQTGLTGNTIYF. The CDR3, as DNA: TGTGCCAGCAGCTCACAGACAGGGCTCACTGGAAACACCATATATTTT.

V gene TRBV4-1 combines with J gene TRBJ1-1; no firm D call. Germline CDR1 reads MGHRA; CDR2 reads YSYEKL. This CDR3 comprises 16 residues. Between the trimmed V and J ends, which lost 3 bases and 11 bases, there was a span of 25 bases. CDR3 loop: CASSHRRVVSTREAFF. DNA of the CDR3: TGCGCCAGCAGCCACAGAAGGGTCGTCTCGACGAGGGAGGCTTTCTTT.

This clone was observed a few times. This rearrangement joins TRBV29-1 to TRBJ2-7, with 8 bases matching TRBD1. Germline V CDR1 and CDR2: SQVTM, ANQGSEA. CDR3 length: 17 residues. With 0 bases clipped from V and 2 bases from J, the junction kept 12 bases outside the gene matches. The CDR3 DNA reads as TGCAGCGTTGAAGAGGCGCAGGGGGCGAAATTACCCTACGAGCAGTACTTC. Its translation: CSVEEAQGAKLPYEQYF.

This sequence joins TRBV19 and TRBJ1-5, with a tentative D call TRBD1 (5 bases). Germline loops: CDR1 LNHDA, CDR2 SQIVND (reference sequence). The CDR3 length is 14 residues. Trimming shortened V by 3 bases and J by 6 bases, and 12 bases separated the two germline ends. The CDR3 reads CASSIGAGLQPQHF. Written as DNA, the CDR3 is TGTGCCAGTAGTATCGGGGCGGGACTTCAGCCCCAGCATTTT.

The chain recombines TRBV5-1 with TRBJ2-1, with D tentatively TRBD2 (7 bases). This CDR3 contains 20 residues. CDR1 SGHRS and CDR2 YFSETQ come from the germline V gene. Trimming pared 6 bases from V and 0 bases from J, leaving 28 bases between. The CDR3 sequence is CASTLGGGAVTIYSYNEQFF. CDR3 in DNA: TGCGCCAGCACCCTAGGGGGGGGCGCGGTGACAATATACTCCTACAATGAGCAGTTCTTC.

The rearrangement uses TRBV5-5 and TRBJ1-4; 8 nucleotides line up with TRBD1. This CDR3 contains 17 residues. The germline CDR1 and CDR2 sequences are SGHKS and YYEKEE (reference sequence). Unmatched junction bases numbered 9, after V lost 1 base and J lost 4 bases. As DNA, the CDR3 is TGTGCCAGCAGCTTGTTCCACAGGGGGGCTCTTAATGAAAAACTGTTTTTT. Translating gives CASSLFHRGALNEKLFF. Based on the CDR3 plus reference TRBV5-5 and TRBJ1-4, the full variable domain is DAGVTQSPTHLIKTRGQQVTLRCSPISGHKSVSWYQQVLGQGPQFIFQYYEKEERGRGNFPDRFSARQFPNYSSELNVNALLLGDSALYLCASSLFHRGALNEKLFFGSGTQLSVL.